A single sample is the source of the 4 T cell receptor beta chains below, sequenced in a study of shared clonotypes between healthy human individuals (TCRdb year 2020). Receptors were amplified or captured by the immunoSEQ multiplex PCR assay. The table comes from immuneACCESS by way of TCRdb, which keeps in-frame sequences with V and J called. Part of the clones is missing from these tables; in studies checked, under half for an unresolved V gene and the rest for unknown reasons. The sample table lists a few million clones, about 92% of them with a count of one. Of the sample, roughly 0.15% is held by the ten largest clones. The sequenced sample consisted of naive CD4+ T cells sorted from blood. The cell subset or site label of this sample denotes: CD45RA+ positively selected. The receptor source for this set is a man aged 18-30 years in good health.

The J gene is TRBJ1-6, the V gene TRBV5-6, with D uncertain. V was cut by 4 bases and J by 10 bases, with 9 bases left in between. Germline values: CDR1 SGHDT, CDR2 YYEEEE. This CDR3 region has 12 residues. The CDR3, as DNA: TGTGCCAGCAGCGTAGAAGAATCACCCCTCCACTTT. Translation gives CASSVEESPLHF.

The gene calls are TRBV30 and TRBJ2-4; the match to TRBD2 covers 13 bases. The CDR3 is 17 amino acids. V trimming: 6 bases; J trimming: 1 base; junction bases outside the gene matches: 9. Germline V gives CDR1 GTSNPN, CDR2 SVGIG (reference sequence). CDR3 nucleotide sequence: TGTGCCTGCCCAACTAGCGGGGGGGCCTTCGCCAAAAACATTCAGTACTTC. Encoded protein: CACPTSGGAFAKNIQYF.

This clone was found once. This sequence joins TRBV25-1 and TRBJ2-5; D is uncertain. The CDR3 has 11 amino acids. Germline loops: CDR1 MGHDK, CDR2 SYGVNS. V lost 3 bases, J lost 4 bases, and 3 bases lay in between. Here the CDR3 DNA reads TGTGCCAGCAGTGACAGAGAGACCCAGTACTTC. This translates into CASSDRETQYF.

The V call is TRBV6-1, the J call TRBJ2-1, with 10 bases lining up with TRBD1. Trimming at V came to 6 bases and at J to 4 bases, leaving 6 bases not matched to a gene. The length of the CDR3 is 15 residues. The germline V gene encodes CDR1 MNHNS and CDR2 SASEGT. The DNA for the CDR3 is TGTGCCAGCAGCGGACAGGGGGAACCATACAATGAGCAGTTCTTC. It codes for CASSGQGEPYNEQFF.